Listed below are T cell receptor beta chains from one sample, sequenced in a study of regulatory and conventional T cells in RAG deficiency. Sequenced by immunoSEQ multiplex PCR; TCRdb stores in-frame clones only, minus some. The table records 20,000 to 25,000 clones, about 92% of them present only once. The same specimen was also included in a second study, on regulatory T cells.

The sequencing sample was made of CD4+ T cells sorted from blood. All receptors derive from a human donor in good health. Both conserved end residues are part of each CDR3. Fields, in order: D gene, V gene, J gene, clone size, CDR3 DNA, CDR3 protein. A D gene is named only where the DNA matches it firmly. Rows give clone size only sometimes, using once, few, many, or a class for an expanded clone.

D gene: TRBD1
V gene: TRBV6-5
J gene: TRBJ1-1
clone size: NA
CDR3 DNA: TGTGCCAGCAGTAAGGGACAGGGAAGGACTGAAGCTTTCTTT
CDR3 protein: CASSKGQGRTEAFF

D gene: TRBD1
V gene: TRBV6-1
J gene: TRBJ2-1
clone size: NA
CDR3 DNA: TGTGCCAGCAGGTGGACAGGGGGTAGTGAGCAGTTCTTC
CDR3 protein: CASRWTGGSEQFF

D gene: TRBD1
V gene: TRBV2
J gene: TRBJ1-2
clone size: NA
CDR3 DNA: TGTGCCAGCAGTTATGGGACAGTTTATGGCTACACCTTC
CDR3 protein: CASSYGTVYGYTF

D gene: NA
V gene: TRBV18
J gene: TRBJ2-2
clone size: NA
CDR3 DNA: TGTGCCAGCTCACCGGGGCTACGTGGGTCCACCGGGGAGCTGTTTTTT
CDR3 protein: CASSPGLRGSTGELFF

D gene: NA
V gene: TRBV6-1
J gene: TRBJ2-7
clone size: NA
CDR3 DNA: TGTGCCAGCAGTGAAGCGCTTCGGGGTACGGAATCCTACGAGCAGTACTTC
CDR3 protein: CASSEALRGTESYEQYF

D gene: NA
V gene: TRBV5-1
J gene: TRBJ2-3
clone size: once
CDR3 DNA: TGCGCCAGCAGCCCGGGACTCCAGGGGGGCACAGATACGCAGTATTTT
CDR3 protein: CASSPGLQGGTDTQYF

D gene: NA
V gene: TRBV28
J gene: TRBJ2-7
clone size: NA
CDR3 DNA: TGTGCCAGCAGGAGGGGGGGGGAAATTAACGAGCAGTACTTC
CDR3 protein: CASRRGGEINEQYF

D gene: NA
V gene: TRBV27
J gene: TRBJ1-6
clone size: NA
CDR3 DNA: TGTGCCAGCAGGCAGGGTGGGAATTCACCCCTCCACTTT
CDR3 protein: CASRQGGNSPLHF

D gene: TRBD1
V gene: TRBV6-6
J gene: TRBJ2-1
clone size: NA
CDR3 DNA: TGTGCCAGCAGTTACAGGACAGGGACTGAGTACAATGAGCAGTTCTTC
CDR3 protein: CASSYRTGTEYNEQFF

D gene: TRBD1
V gene: TRBV10-1
J gene: TRBJ1-2
clone size: NA
CDR3 DNA: TGCGCCAGCAGTGCCCAACAGGGGGACGGCTACACCTTC
CDR3 protein: CASSAQQGDGYTF

D gene: TRBD1
V gene: TRBV5-1
J gene: TRBJ2-1
clone size: NA
CDR3 DNA: TGCGCCAGCAGCACCGGCACAGGGGGTGTCTACAATGAGCAGTTCTTC
CDR3 protein: CASSTGTGGVYNEQFF

D gene: TRBD2
V gene: TRBV5-1
J gene: TRBJ2-5
clone size: NA
CDR3 DNA: TGCGCCAGCAGCTTGGCCCCTAGCGGGGGGAACCAAGAGACCCAGTACTTC
CDR3 protein: CASSLAPSGGNQETQYF

D gene: TRBD1
V gene: TRBV19
J gene: TRBJ1-1
clone size: NA
CDR3 DNA: TGTGCCAGTAGTATGCAGGGGGATACTGAAGCTTTCTTT
CDR3 protein: CASSMQGDTEAFF

D gene: TRBD1
V gene: TRBV13
J gene: TRBJ1-2
clone size: once
CDR3 DNA: TGTGCCAGCAAATACGGGACAGACTATGGCTACACCTTC
CDR3 protein: CASKYGTDYGYTF

D gene: NA
V gene: TRBV6-5
J gene: TRBJ1-3
clone size: NA
CDR3 DNA: TGTGCCAGCAGAGGACGGTACTCTGGAAACACCATATATTTT
CDR3 protein: CASRGRYSGNTIYF

D gene: TRBD2
V gene: TRBV9
J gene: TRBJ2-5
clone size: NA
CDR3 DNA: TGTGCCAGCAGCCCGGGACTAGTGAACCTCGGGGAGACCCAGTACTTC
CDR3 protein: CASSPGLVNLGETQYF

D gene: NA
V gene: TRBV5-1
J gene: TRBJ2-5
clone size: once
CDR3 DNA: TGCGCCAGCAGTAAGGTCGCAGGACAGCAGGTCTGGGAGACCCAGTACTTC
CDR3 protein: CASSKVAGQQVWETQYF

D gene: NA
V gene: TRBV6-5
J gene: TRBJ1-2
clone size: NA
CDR3 DNA: TGTGCCAGCAGTTACGGGGATGGCTACACCTTC
CDR3 protein: CASSYGDGYTF

D gene: NA
V gene: TRBV5-1
J gene: TRBJ2-3
clone size: NA
CDR3 DNA: TGCGCCAGCAGTTTGGGTAGCCGGGTCACAGATACGCAGTATTTT
CDR3 protein: CASSLGSRVTDTQYF

D gene: NA
V gene: TRBV4-2
J gene: TRBJ2-6
clone size: NA
CDR3 DNA: TGTGCCAGCAGCCAAGAGTTACAGGGCGCGAGCTCTGGGGCCAACGTCCTGACTTTC
CDR3 protein: CASSQELQGASSGANVLTF

D gene: NA
V gene: TRBV7-6
J gene: TRBJ2-5
clone size: NA
CDR3 DNA: TGTGCCAGCAGCTTACACAGGGAAGAGACCCAGTACTTC
CDR3 protein: CASSLHREETQYF

D gene: NA
V gene: TRBV11-3
J gene: TRBJ2-1
clone size: NA
CDR3 DNA: TGTGCCAGCAGCGCGGGACAGTCCAATGAGCAGTTCTTC
CDR3 protein: CASSAGQSNEQFF

D gene: NA
V gene: TRBV4-2
J gene: TRBJ1-3
clone size: NA
CDR3 DNA: TGTGCCAGCAGCCAAGATATGTTGTCTGGAAACACCATATATTTT
CDR3 protein: CASSQDMLSGNTIYF

D gene: NA
V gene: TRBV7-9
J gene: TRBJ2-7
clone size: NA
CDR3 DNA: TGTGCCAGCAGCTTAGAACTGGGCGAGCAGTACTTC
CDR3 protein: CASSLELGEQYF

D gene: NA
V gene: TRBV5-1
J gene: TRBJ2-7
clone size: NA
CDR3 DNA: TGCGCCAGCAGCTTGTCAGGGATGACCTACGAGCAGTACTTC
CDR3 protein: CASSLSGMTYEQYF

D gene: NA
V gene: TRBV5-8
J gene: TRBJ1-2
clone size: NA
CDR3 DNA: TGTGCCAGCAGCTTACCAGGATCCAGCTATGGCTACACCTTC
CDR3 protein: CASSLPGSSYGYTF

D gene: TRBD2
V gene: TRBV5-4
J gene: TRBJ2-7
clone size: NA
CDR3 DNA: TGTGCCAGCATGTTAGCGGGTTCCAGCTCCTACGAGCAGTACTTC
CDR3 protein: CASMLAGSSSYEQYF

D gene: TRBD1
V gene: TRBV6-1
J gene: TRBJ2-1
clone size: NA
CDR3 DNA: TGTGCCAGCAGTGAAGGATCAAGGCAGGGGGCTGGGGAGCAGTTCTTC
CDR3 protein: CASSEGSRQGAGEQFF

D gene: NA
V gene: TRBV19
J gene: TRBJ1-5
clone size: NA
CDR3 DNA: TGTGCCAGTAGAGGGCTCAGGGGTAGCAATCAGCCCCAGCATTTT
CDR3 protein: CASRGLRGSNQPQHF

D gene: NA
V gene: TRBV6-6
J gene: TRBJ2-4
clone size: NA
CDR3 DNA: TGTGCCAGCAGTTACCCTTCGGACCTACCCCAGGGCATTCAGTACTTC
CDR3 protein: CASSYPSDLPQGIQYF

D gene: NA
V gene: TRBV2
J gene: TRBJ2-5
clone size: NA
CDR3 DNA: TGTGCCAGCAGTGACGGAGAGGGATGGACCCAGTACTTC
CDR3 protein: CASSDGEGWTQYF

D gene: TRBD1
V gene: TRBV11-2
J gene: TRBJ1-1
clone size: NA
CDR3 DNA: TGTGCCAGCAGCTTACCAGGACAGGGGAACACTGAAGCTTTCTTT
CDR3 protein: CASSLPGQGNTEAFF

D gene: NA
V gene: TRBV5-8
J gene: TRBJ1-5
clone size: NA
CDR3 DNA: TGTGCCAGCAGCCTGACGGGACTTCAGCCCCAGCATTTT
CDR3 protein: CASSLTGLQPQHF

D gene: NA
V gene: TRBV4-1
J gene: TRBJ1-3
clone size: NA
CDR3 DNA: TGCGCCAGCAGCCAAGATTCCCCTGACAGAGACTCTGGAAACACCATATATTTT
CDR3 protein: CASSQDSPDRDSGNTIYF

D gene: TRBD1
V gene: TRBV2
J gene: TRBJ1-5
clone size: NA
CDR3 DNA: TGTGCCAGCAGCGGACAGGGACAGGATCAGCCCCAGCATTTT
CDR3 protein: CASSGQGQDQPQHF

D gene: NA
V gene: TRBV11-2
J gene: TRBJ1-4
clone size: NA
CDR3 DNA: TGTGCCAGCAGCTTAGGGCAGGGAGATGAAAAACTGTTTTTT
CDR3 protein: CASSLGQGDEKLFF

D gene: NA
V gene: TRBV2
J gene: TRBJ2-3
clone size: NA
CDR3 DNA: TGTGCCAGCAGTGAAGGTGGTAGAAGAGCCCCTACGCAGTATTTT
CDR3 protein: CASSEGGRRAPTQYF

D gene: NA
V gene: TRBV19
J gene: TRBJ1-1
clone size: NA
CDR3 DNA: TGTGCCAGTAGCCCATGGTATGGGGGATTGAACACTGAAGCTTTCTTT
CDR3 protein: CASSPWYGGLNTEAFF

D gene: NA
V gene: TRBV2
J gene: TRBJ2-7
clone size: NA
CDR3 DNA: TGTGCCAGCAGGGGGTGGGGGCGAGGCTCCTACGAGCAGTACTTC
CDR3 protein: CASRGWGRGSYEQYF

D gene: TRBD1
V gene: TRBV13
J gene: TRBJ1-6
clone size: NA
CDR3 DNA: TGTGCCAGCAGCCCCCAACAGGGGGGAAATTCACCCCTCCACTTT
CDR3 protein: CASSPQQGGNSPLHF

D gene: TRBD1
V gene: TRBV6-1
J gene: TRBJ2-5
clone size: NA
CDR3 DNA: TGTGCCAGCATCGGGACAGGGGAGACCCAGTACTTC
CDR3 protein: CASIGTGETQYF

D gene: NA
V gene: TRBV11-3
J gene: TRBJ1-1
clone size: once
CDR3 DNA: TGTGCCAGCAGCTTAGGCCAGGGTTGGACTGAAGCTTTCTTT
CDR3 protein: CASSLGQGWTEAFF

D gene: TRBD2
V gene: TRBV25-1
J gene: TRBJ2-3
clone size: NA
CDR3 DNA: TGTGCCAGCAGTGATTCGGGACTAGCGGGGGGCATGGATACGCAGTATTTT
CDR3 protein: CASSDSGLAGGMDTQYF

D gene: NA
V gene: TRBV5-4
J gene: TRBJ1-3
clone size: NA
CDR3 DNA: TGTGCCAGCAGTCCTGGGGGGGGAAACACCATATATTTT
CDR3 protein: CASSPGGGNTIYF

D gene: NA
V gene: TRBV2
J gene: TRBJ2-5
clone size: NA
CDR3 DNA: TGTGCCAGCAGTGGAAATGCGGGAGAGACCCAGTACTTC
CDR3 protein: CASSGNAGETQYF

D gene: TRBD1
V gene: TRBV5-4
J gene: TRBJ1-1
clone size: NA
CDR3 DNA: TGTGCCAGCAGCCTCTACTCCAGGGGGATGGCTGAAGCTTTCTTT
CDR3 protein: CASSLYSRGMAEAFF

D gene: TRBD2
V gene: TRBV10-1
J gene: TRBJ2-2
clone size: NA
CDR3 DNA: TGCGCCAGCAGTGCGGTAGCGGGCCGGACCGGGGAGCTGTTTTTT
CDR3 protein: CASSAVAGRTGELFF

D gene: NA
V gene: TRBV14
J gene: TRBJ2-2
clone size: NA
CDR3 DNA: TGTGCCAGCAAGCTGGGGGTCGGGGAGCTGTTTTTT
CDR3 protein: CASKLGVGELFF

D gene: NA
V gene: TRBV16
J gene: TRBJ2-3
clone size: NA
CDR3 DNA: TGTGCCAGCAGCCAAACCCCGACAGATACGCAGTATTTT
CDR3 protein: CASSQTPTDTQYF

D gene: NA
V gene: TRBV2
J gene: TRBJ2-7
clone size: NA
CDR3 DNA: TGTGCCAGCAGTGAAAGAGCCAGGGCCTTC
CDR3 protein: CASSERARAF

D gene: NA
V gene: TRBV29-1
J gene: TRBJ1-1
clone size: NA
CDR3 DNA: TGCAGCGCTGGAAGGGGGAACACTGAAGCTTTCTTT
CDR3 protein: CSAGRGNTEAFF